This T cell receptor (beta chain) came from a study of shared clonotypes between healthy human individuals. Study-wide points: Non-shared clonotypes were found to have lower generation probabilities than the clonotypes that were shared by all four of the sorted-subset donors.

Of note for this clone: The antigen remains undetermined.

Naive CD8 isolation took CD45RO-negative cells positively selected for CCR7 and excluded terminally differentiated effector memory CD45RA+ cells. Deep-level settings were used for running the assay. Across several immunoSEQ plates, the genomic DNA of each subset was split evenly. TCRdb's copy holds only in-frame clones and misses some; the assay was immunoSEQ multiplex PCR. The sample gives 1.5 million to 2.5 million clones, over 85% of which show up once; 1% to 1.5% is in the top ten. Input material: naive CD8+ T cells sorted from blood. The source is a man aged 18 to 29 in good health.

The DNA of the CDR3 is TGTGCCAGCAGCTCCCAGGGAAAGGGAAACATTCAGTACTTC. It is translated as CASSSQGKGNIQYF. This rearrangement joins TRBV5-6 to TRBJ2-4; perhaps TRBD1 as D (5 bases). Per germline, CDR1 SGHDT and CDR2 YYEEEE. This CDR3 is 14 amino acids long. Trimming shortened V by 3 bases and J by 6 bases, and 13 bases separated the two germline ends.